A selection of T cell receptor beta chains follows, all from one sample in a study of blood T cell repertoires in COVID-19. Sequencing used immunoSEQ multiplex PCR; TCRdb keeps in-frame clones, though not all of them. Of about 150,000 clones listed, 86% are singletons. The specimen was peripheral blood. Every receptor here comes from a man between 65 and 85 years old with acute or convalescent COVID-19. CDR3s include the opening cysteine and the closing phenylalanine or tryptophan. Fields, in order: J gene, V gene, D gene, clone size, CDR3 DNA, CDR3 protein. D genes are given only for firm matches. The size entry is marked missing in some rows and otherwise reads once, few, many or a size class.

J gene: TRBJ2-2; V gene: TRBV5-1; D gene: -; clone size: once; CDR3 DNA: TGCGCCAGCAGCTTGGATGGGGGAGGCGGGGAGCTGTTTTTT; CDR3 protein: CASSLDGGGGELFF
J gene: TRBJ2-1; V gene: TRBV6-4; D gene: -; clone size: -; CDR3 DNA: TGTGCCAGCAGCGCTTGGGGGCGCTCCTCCTACAATGAGCAGTTCTTC; CDR3 protein: CASSAWGRSSYNEQFF
J gene: TRBJ1-1; V gene: TRBV20-1; D gene: -; clone size: once; CDR3 DNA: TGCAGTGCTAGTTGGACGGGGGGAGCTTTCTTT; CDR3 protein: CSASWTGGAFF
J gene: TRBJ2-3; V gene: TRBV9; D gene: -; clone size: -; CDR3 DNA: TGTGCCAGCAGCTCCGAAGGGGGAGGGCGGACAGATACGCAGTATTTT; CDR3 protein: CASSSEGGGRTDTQYF
J gene: TRBJ2-7; V gene: TRBV28; D gene: -; clone size: -; CDR3 DNA: TGTGCCAGCAGTTTAGGCGGCCAAACCTACGAGCAGTACTTC; CDR3 protein: CASSLGGQTYEQYF
J gene: TRBJ2-5; V gene: TRBV28; D gene: -; clone size: -; CDR3 DNA: TGTGCCAGCAGTTTCCAGTTCCAAGAGACCCAGTACTTC; CDR3 protein: CASSFQFQETQYF
J gene: TRBJ1-1; V gene: TRBV7-2; D gene: -; clone size: -; CDR3 DNA: TGTGCCAGCAGCTTAGGGGGCTTTATATTGAACACTGAAGCTTTCTTT; CDR3 protein: CASSLGGFILNTEAFF
J gene: TRBJ1-4; V gene: TRBV7-2; D gene: -; clone size: -; CDR3 DNA: TGTGCCAGCAGCTTAGCCCGAGGCGGCGGAAAACTGTTTTTT; CDR3 protein: CASSLARGGGKLFF
J gene: TRBJ2-2; V gene: TRBV9; D gene: TRBD1; clone size: -; CDR3 DNA: TGTGCCAGCACCGGAGCGGGGACAGGGGGCAACACCGGGGAGCTGTTTTTT; CDR3 protein: CASTGAGTGGNTGELFF
J gene: TRBJ2-7; V gene: TRBV6-2/TRBV6-3; D gene: -; clone size: -; CDR3 DNA: TGTGCCAGCAGTTTGACCTCTAGCGCTCCCTACGAGCAGTACTTC; CDR3 protein: CASSLTSSAPYEQYF
J gene: TRBJ2-3; V gene: TRBV4-2; D gene: TRBD2; clone size: -; CDR3 DNA: TGTGCCAGCAGCCAACTGGACGGCGGGGGAGATACGCAGTATTTT; CDR3 protein: CASSQLDGGGDTQYF
J gene: TRBJ1-1; V gene: TRBV18; D gene: TRBD1; clone size: -; CDR3 DNA: TGTGCCAGCTCATCAACAGGGGGTGAAGCTTTCTTT; CDR3 protein: CASSSTGGEAFF
J gene: TRBJ2-3; V gene: TRBV5-5; D gene: -; clone size: once; CDR3 DNA: TGTGCCAGCAGCTCCCTGGGGGGTATCACAGATACGCAGTATTTT; CDR3 protein: CASSSLGGITDTQYF
J gene: TRBJ2-4; V gene: TRBV19; D gene: TRBD2; clone size: -; CDR3 DNA: TGTGCCAGTAGTATGTCCAGGGGGCCTAGCGGGAGCAAAAACATTCAGTACTTC; CDR3 protein: CASSMSRGPSGSKNIQYF
J gene: TRBJ2-7; V gene: TRBV14; D gene: TRBD1; clone size: once; CDR3 DNA: TGTGCCAGCAGCCAACGGGACAGGGGTGACTACGAGCAGTACTTC; CDR3 protein: CASSQRDRGDYEQYF
J gene: TRBJ2-1; V gene: TRBV12-3/TRBV12-4; D gene: -; clone size: -; CDR3 DNA: TGTGCCAGCAGTGTCGGGACTTACAATGAGCAGTTCTTC; CDR3 protein: CASSVGTYNEQFF
J gene: TRBJ1-1; V gene: TRBV7-3; D gene: -; clone size: -; CDR3 DNA: TGTGCCAGCAGCGCATCGATCGGGCCCAGGGGCACTGAAGCTTTCTTT; CDR3 protein: CASSASIGPRGTEAFF
J gene: TRBJ2-1; V gene: TRBV19; D gene: TRBD2; clone size: -; CDR3 DNA: TGTGCCAGTAGTCCTAGGACTAGCGGGGCTCGGAGGCAGTTCTTC; CDR3 protein: CASSPRTSGARRQFF
J gene: TRBJ2-2; V gene: TRBV4-3; D gene: TRBD2; clone size: once; CDR3 DNA: TGCGCCAGCAGCCGTGCCGCGGGAGGGCCGGTCGGGGAGCTGTTTTTT; CDR3 protein: CASSRAAGGPVGELFF
J gene: TRBJ2-1; V gene: TRBV7-2; D gene: -; clone size: -; CDR3 DNA: TGTGCCAGCAGCTTAGTTATGGGAGGATACAATGAGCAGTTCTTC; CDR3 protein: CASSLVMGGYNEQFF
J gene: TRBJ2-5; V gene: TRBV6-5; D gene: TRBD1; clone size: -; CDR3 DNA: TGTGCCAGCACCCCCGGACAGGGGCAGGGAGAGACCCAGTACTTC; CDR3 protein: CASTPGQGQGETQYF
J gene: TRBJ1-1; V gene: TRBV4-3; D gene: -; clone size: -; CDR3 DNA: TGCGCCAGCAGCCAAGATCGCGCTACCACTACTGAAGCTTTCTTT; CDR3 protein: CASSQDRATTTEAFF
J gene: TRBJ2-1; V gene: TRBV24-1; D gene: TRBD2; clone size: -; CDR3 DNA: TGTGCCACCAGTGGAACCGGGACTAGCGGTGGCGATGAGCAGTTCTTC; CDR3 protein: CATSGTGTSGGDEQFF
J gene: TRBJ1-5; V gene: TRBV19; D gene: TRBD1; clone size: -; CDR3 DNA: TGTGCCAGTACCCCACGGACAGGTTGGGGTCAGCCCCAGCATTTT; CDR3 protein: CASTPRTGWGQPQHF
J gene: TRBJ1-1; V gene: TRBV5-6; D gene: -; clone size: -; CDR3 DNA: TGTGCCAGCAGCTTGTCCCGGAACACTGAAGCTTTCTTT; CDR3 protein: CASSLSRNTEAFF
J gene: TRBJ1-1; V gene: TRBV28; D gene: -; clone size: -; CDR3 DNA: TGTGCCAGCAGACAGGGATTGGGGAACACTGAAGCTTTCTTT; CDR3 protein: CASRQGLGNTEAFF
J gene: TRBJ2-1; V gene: TRBV19; D gene: TRBD2; clone size: -; CDR3 DNA: TGTGCCAGTAGTCAACTAGCGGGAGCTTACAATGAGCAGTTCTTC; CDR3 protein: CASSQLAGAYNEQFF
J gene: TRBJ2-7; V gene: TRBV7-8; D gene: TRBD1; clone size: -; CDR3 DNA: TGTGCCAGCAGCTTAGTTCCGGGACAGGGGGCAGGCGAGCAGTACTTC; CDR3 protein: CASSLVPGQGAGEQYF
J gene: TRBJ1-1; V gene: TRBV15; D gene: -; clone size: -; CDR3 DNA: TGTGCCACCAGCAGAGAGGGGGCGCGGAACACTGAAGCTTTCTTT; CDR3 protein: CATSREGARNTEAFF
J gene: TRBJ1-4; V gene: TRBV28; D gene: -; clone size: -; CDR3 DNA: TGTGCCAGCAGTACACAGGCCGATGGTGAAAAACTGTTTTTT; CDR3 protein: CASSTQADGEKLFF
J gene: TRBJ2-7; V gene: TRBV29-1; D gene: TRBD2; clone size: -; CDR3 DNA: TGCAGCGTTGAAGTGTCTAGCGGGACGCGGGAGCAGTACTTC; CDR3 protein: CSVEVSSGTREQYF
J gene: TRBJ2-5; V gene: TRBV3-1/TRBV3-2; D gene: TRBD2; clone size: -; CDR3 DNA: TGTGCCAGCAGCTTCTACTCTACCGGGACTAATCAAGAGACCCAGTACTTC; CDR3 protein: CASSFYSTGTNQETQYF
J gene: TRBJ2-6; V gene: TRBV7-8; D gene: -; clone size: -; CDR3 DNA: TGTGCCAGCGGGGGCCCCTCTGGGGCCAACGTCCTGACTTTC; CDR3 protein: CASGGPSGANVLTF
J gene: TRBJ2-1; V gene: TRBV19; D gene: -; clone size: -; CDR3 DNA: TGTGCCAGTAGAGACTTAGTCAATGAGCAGTTCTTC; CDR3 protein: CASRDLVNEQFF
J gene: TRBJ2-1; V gene: TRBV11-3; D gene: -; clone size: -; CDR3 DNA: TGTGCCAGCAGCGGGGACTCCAATGAGCAGTTCTTC; CDR3 protein: CASSGDSNEQFF
J gene: TRBJ1-6; V gene: TRBV5-1; D gene: -; clone size: -; CDR3 DNA: TGCGCCAGCAGCTTGGGACAGGAAAATTCACCCCTCCACTTT; CDR3 protein: CASSLGQENSPLHF
J gene: TRBJ1-1; V gene: TRBV3-1/TRBV3-2; D gene: -; clone size: -; CDR3 DNA: TGTGCCAGCAGCCAAGTTTTCGGGAACACTGAAGCTTTCTTT; CDR3 protein: CASSQVFGNTEAFF
J gene: TRBJ1-3; V gene: TRBV4-2; D gene: TRBD1; clone size: once; CDR3 DNA: TGTGCCAGCAGCCAGGGACAGGGGGCGACTGGAAACACCATATATTTT; CDR3 protein: CASSQGQGATGNTIYF
J gene: TRBJ2-5; V gene: TRBV5-6; D gene: -; clone size: -; CDR3 DNA: TGTGCCAGCAGCTCCCAAAGCGGCCAAGAGACCCAGTACTTC; CDR3 protein: CASSSQSGQETQYF
J gene: TRBJ2-5; V gene: TRBV28; D gene: TRBD1; clone size: -; CDR3 DNA: TGTGCCAGCAGTTTTACGGGGACAGGGGAGGAAGAGACCCAGTACTTC; CDR3 protein: CASSFTGTGEEETQYF
J gene: TRBJ1-1; V gene: TRBV6-2/TRBV6-3; D gene: TRBD1; clone size: few; CDR3 DNA: TGTGCCAGCAGTTCTCACAGGGGGCTGAACACTGAAGCTTTCTTT; CDR3 protein: CASSSHRGLNTEAFF
J gene: TRBJ2-5; V gene: TRBV19; D gene: TRBD2; clone size: -; CDR3 DNA: TGTGCCAGTAGTAAGGGACTAGCGGGAGGGATGGAGACCCAGTACTTC; CDR3 protein: CASSKGLAGGMETQYF
J gene: TRBJ1-4; V gene: TRBV29-1; D gene: TRBD1; clone size: -; CDR3 DNA: TGCAGCGTAGGACAGGGGTGGGGCGAAAAACTGTTTTTT; CDR3 protein: CSVGQGWGEKLFF
J gene: TRBJ1-3; V gene: TRBV19; D gene: TRBD1; clone size: -; CDR3 DNA: TGTGCCAGTATTGGACAGGTTTACGGAAACACCATATATTTT; CDR3 protein: CASIGQVYGNTIYF
J gene: TRBJ2-3; V gene: TRBV19; D gene: -; clone size: once; CDR3 DNA: TGTGCCAGTAGGTCGGTAGATACGCAGTATTTT; CDR3 protein: CASRSVDTQYF
J gene: TRBJ2-7; V gene: TRBV9; D gene: -; clone size: -; CDR3 DNA: TGTGCCAGCAGCGCAGGGACTGCCACCTACGAGCAGTACTTC; CDR3 protein: CASSAGTATYEQYF
J gene: TRBJ1-1; V gene: TRBV7-2; D gene: TRBD1; clone size: -; CDR3 DNA: TGTGCCAGCGGACAGGGTGAGAACACTGAAGCTTTCTTT; CDR3 protein: CASGQGENTEAFF
J gene: TRBJ2-3; V gene: TRBV11-1; D gene: TRBD2; clone size: -; CDR3 DNA: TGTGCCAGCAGCCGGACTAGCGGGACCTACACAGATACGCAGTATTTT; CDR3 protein: CASSRTSGTYTDTQYF
J gene: TRBJ2-1; V gene: TRBV7-2; D gene: -; clone size: -; CDR3 DNA: TGTGCCAGCAGCTTAGATTGGCTAGTTAGCAATGAGCAGTTCTTC; CDR3 protein: CASSLDWLVSNEQFF
J gene: TRBJ1-5; V gene: TRBV6-2/TRBV6-3; D gene: TRBD1; clone size: -; CDR3 DNA: TGTGCCAGCAGTTATGGGACAGGGGGCAGACAGCCCCAGCATTTT; CDR3 protein: CASSYGTGGRQPQHF